The clone carrying this T cell receptor (beta chain) occurred once. The antigen remains unidentified. The data stem from a study of OX40 agonist ivuxolimab in advanced cancers. Whole-study context: An agonistic anti-OX40 (CD134) antibody, ivuxolimab, was used to treat the patients. One patient with hepatocellular carcinoma and two with cutaneous melanoma, three in all, had partial responses.

Germline CDR1 and CDR2: LNHDA and SQIVND (reference sequence). Deletions cut 4 bases from V and 2 bases from J, with 3 bases between. The CDR3 spans 12 residues. Data came from immunoSEQ multiplex PCR; TCRdb stores just in-frame clones and leaves some out. The top ten clones hold around 23% of a sample with about 40,000 clones, over 75% of them seen once. General study results and limits: Antigen specificity remained undetermined for the expanded peripheral T cells. Partly responding patients at 0.1-3.0 mg/kg showed some of the smallest clonal expansion.

This TCR derives from an adult with an advanced solid tumor such as melanoma, head and neck, liver or kidney cancer. The V gene is TRBV19, the J gene TRBJ1-3; D remains unclear. Sequencing used CD4+ or CD8+ T cells sorted from blood, obtained in a trial of the OX40 agonist ivuxolimab. CDR3 sequence reads: CASSTAGNTIYF. For the CDR3, the DNA is TGTGCCAGTAGTACCGCTGGAAACACCATATATTTT.